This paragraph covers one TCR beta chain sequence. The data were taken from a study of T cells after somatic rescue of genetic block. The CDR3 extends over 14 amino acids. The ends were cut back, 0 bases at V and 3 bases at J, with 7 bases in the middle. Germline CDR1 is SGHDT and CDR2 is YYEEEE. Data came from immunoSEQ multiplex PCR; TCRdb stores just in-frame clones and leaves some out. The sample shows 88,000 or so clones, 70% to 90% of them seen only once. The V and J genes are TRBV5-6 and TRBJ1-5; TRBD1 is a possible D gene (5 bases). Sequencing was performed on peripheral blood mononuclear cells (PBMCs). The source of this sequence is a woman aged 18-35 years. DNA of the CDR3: TGTGCCAGCAGCTTGGTAGGGGACAATCAGCCCCAGCATTTT. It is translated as CASSLVGDNQPQHF. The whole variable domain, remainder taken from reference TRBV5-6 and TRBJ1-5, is DAGVTQSPTHLIKTRGQQVTLRCSPKSGHDTVSWYQQALGQGPQFIFQYYEEEERQRGNFPDRFSGHQFPNYSSELNVNALLLGDSALYLCASSLVGDNQPQHFGDGTRLSIL.